The TCR beta chain described here comes from a study of vaccination and CD4 T cells after COVID-19. Findings of the study overall: The cohort comprised relatively few convalescent patients, and no early post-infection timepoints were analyzed.

Time point reported: late sampling 161 to 241 days after vaccination in three convalescent patients. Treatment indicated: approximately nine-day PBMC culture with coronavirus spike peptide pools or control peptides (ViraFEST assay). Sequencing of cultured CD4+ T cell DNA used the Oncomine TCR Beta short-read assay. In TCRdb, the PCR reads were re-called with MiXCR into one record per CDR3 protein. The sample has some 21,000 distinct CDR3 sequences, roughly 46% seen once. The CDR3 contains 12 residues. V was shortened by 7 bases and J by 8 bases, with 14 bases between the two germline ends. Germline V CDR1 and CDR2: SNHLY, FYNNEI. This clonotype showed up just once. The antigen is not known.

The material was CD4+ T cells from blood, cultured in vitro, obtained about 7 months after SARS-CoV-2 vaccination. The sequence was collected from a human donor who had recovered from COVID-19. The J gene is TRBJ1-2, the V gene TRBV2; TRBD1 might be the D (6 bases). The CDR3 loop reads CASTPQGRGYTF. For the CDR3, the DNA is TGTGCCAGCACCCCCCAGGGGCGAGGCTACACCTTC.